This is a list of T cell receptor beta chains from one sample in a study of blood T cell repertoires in COVID-19. Assay: immunoSEQ multiplex PCR; the TCRdb copy retains only in-frame clones and omits some. The sample has a few hundred thousand clones; almost 90% are singletons. The specimen sequenced was PBMCs or T cells enriched from blood (not recorded which). The source is a young man who had been exposed to COVID-19. CDR3s include the opening cysteine and the closing phenylalanine or tryptophan. The order of the fields is J gene, clone size, D gene, V gene, CDR3 protein, CDR3 DNA. D genes are given only for firm matches. Only some rows state a clone size, as once, few, many or a class for expanded clones.

j_call: TRBJ2-7
clone_size: once
d_call: -
v_call: TRBV18
cdr3_aa: CASSPPGAHEQYF
cdr3_nt: TGTGCCAGCTCACCCCCAGGGGCCCACGAGCAGTACTTC

j_call: TRBJ1-3
clone_size: -
d_call: -
v_call: TRBV5-1
cdr3_aa: CASSATQGSGNTIYF
cdr3_nt: TGCGCCAGCAGCGCGACACAGGGATCAGGAAACACCATATATTTT

j_call: TRBJ1-6
clone_size: -
d_call: -
v_call: TRBV6-1
cdr3_aa: CASSDTEVRINSPLHF
cdr3_nt: TGTGCCAGCAGTGACACAGAAGTTAGGATTAATTCACCCCTCCACTTT

j_call: TRBJ2-3
clone_size: -
d_call: TRBD2
v_call: TRBV19
cdr3_aa: CASSRGLAGGTDTQYF
cdr3_nt: TGTGCCAGTAGCCGTGGACTAGCGGGGGGGACAGATACGCAGTATTTT

j_call: TRBJ2-3
clone_size: -
d_call: -
v_call: TRBV9
cdr3_aa: CASSELQSTDTQYF
cdr3_nt: TGTGCCAGCTCCGAGCTACAGAGCACAGATACGCAGTATTTT

j_call: TRBJ1-4
clone_size: -
d_call: -
v_call: TRBV5-6
cdr3_aa: CASSLESETTNEKLFF
cdr3_nt: TGTGCCAGCAGCTTGGAGAGTGAGACAACTAATGAAAAACTGTTTTTT

j_call: TRBJ2-1
clone_size: -
d_call: TRBD2
v_call: TRBV6-5
cdr3_aa: CASSYSAGGNEQFF
cdr3_nt: TGTGCCAGCAGTTACTCTGCGGGGGGCAATGAGCAGTTCTTC

j_call: TRBJ2-5
clone_size: -
d_call: TRBD2
v_call: TRBV30
cdr3_aa: CAWIGKAGVQETQYF
cdr3_nt: TGTGCCTGGATAGGCAAGGCGGGGGTCCAAGAGACCCAGTACTTC

j_call: TRBJ1-1
clone_size: -
d_call: TRBD1
v_call: TRBV12-3/TRBV12-4
cdr3_aa: CASLDRAEAFF
cdr3_nt: TGTGCCAGTTTGGACAGGGCTGAAGCTTTCTTT

j_call: TRBJ2-2
clone_size: -
d_call: TRBD2
v_call: TRBV4-3
cdr3_aa: CASSQDSQGGTNTGELFF
cdr3_nt: TGCGCCAGCAGCCAAGATTCCCAGGGAGGGACGAACACCGGGGAGCTGTTTTTT

j_call: TRBJ2-7
clone_size: -
d_call: -
v_call: TRBV4-3
cdr3_aa: CASSQYASDSHTYEQYF
cdr3_nt: TGCGCCAGCAGCCAATATGCCAGCGACAGCCACACCTACGAGCAGTACTTC

j_call: TRBJ2-3
clone_size: -
d_call: TRBD1
v_call: TRBV7-2
cdr3_aa: CASKTPNRGGTQYF
cdr3_nt: TGTGCCAGCAAGACCCCAAACAGGGGTGGTACGCAGTATTTT

j_call: TRBJ1-2
clone_size: -
d_call: TRBD1
v_call: TRBV7-2
cdr3_aa: CASSLGGTGGTYGYTF
cdr3_nt: TGTGCCAGCAGCTTAGGGGGGACAGGGGGAACCTATGGCTACACCTTC

j_call: TRBJ2-1
clone_size: -
d_call: -
v_call: TRBV4-2
cdr3_aa: CASSPRTGDYNEQFF
cdr3_nt: TGTGCCAGCAGCCCCCGGACTGGGGACTACAATGAGCAGTTCTTC

j_call: TRBJ2-5
clone_size: -
d_call: -
v_call: TRBV5-5
cdr3_aa: CASSLEGSGTQYF
cdr3_nt: TGTGCCAGCAGCTTGGAGGGGTCAGGGACCCAGTACTTC

j_call: TRBJ2-7
clone_size: -
d_call: TRBD2
v_call: TRBV2
cdr3_aa: CASSDLLAGINEQYF
cdr3_nt: TGTGCCAGCAGTGATCTGCTAGCGGGGATCAACGAGCAGTACTTC

j_call: TRBJ1-6
clone_size: few
d_call: -
v_call: TRBV19
cdr3_aa: CASSMGIGSSYNSPLHF
cdr3_nt: TGTGCCAGTAGTATGGGCATAGGGAGTTCCTATAATTCACCCCTCCACTTT

j_call: TRBJ1-1
clone_size: few
d_call: -
v_call: TRBV3-1/TRBV3-2
cdr3_aa: CASSQGQETEAFF
cdr3_nt: TGTGCCAGCAGCCAAGGACAGGAGACCGAAGCTTTCTTT

j_call: TRBJ1-5
clone_size: -
d_call: -
v_call: TRBV5-6
cdr3_aa: CASSSIKTRHSNQPQHF
cdr3_nt: TGTGCCAGCAGCTCCATTAAAACGCGACACTCCAATCAGCCCCAGCATTTT

j_call: TRBJ1-1
clone_size: -
d_call: -
v_call: TRBV6-5
cdr3_aa: CASSSTTGIVTEAFF
cdr3_nt: TGTGCCAGCAGTTCTACCACAGGGATCGTCACTGAAGCTTTCTTT

j_call: TRBJ1-5
clone_size: -
d_call: -
v_call: TRBV24-1
cdr3_aa: CATSEGGGHNQPQHF
cdr3_nt: TGTGCCACCAGTGAAGGTGGGGGCCACAATCAGCCCCAGCATTTT

j_call: TRBJ1-1
clone_size: -
d_call: -
v_call: TRBV6-5
cdr3_aa: CASLGMNTEAFF
cdr3_nt: TGTGCCAGTTTGGGCATGAACACTGAAGCTTTCTTT

j_call: TRBJ1-3
clone_size: -
d_call: -
v_call: TRBV28
cdr3_aa: CASSLSPQGYGNTIYF
cdr3_nt: TGTGCCAGCAGTTTATCCCCCCAGGGCTATGGAAACACCATATATTTT

j_call: TRBJ2-3
clone_size: -
d_call: TRBD2
v_call: TRBV7-6
cdr3_aa: CASSPGLAGGPHTQYF
cdr3_nt: TGTGCCAGCAGCCCGGGACTAGCGGGGGGGCCCCATACGCAGTATTTT

j_call: TRBJ2-1
clone_size: -
d_call: TRBD2
v_call: TRBV18
cdr3_aa: CASSPTRAGGFYNEQFF
cdr3_nt: TGTGCCAGCTCACCAACTAGGGCGGGGGGGTTCTACAATGAGCAGTTCTTC

j_call: TRBJ2-1
clone_size: once
d_call: -
v_call: TRBV5-1
cdr3_aa: CASSLDIRGGLGEQFF
cdr3_nt: TGCGCCAGCAGCTTGGATATACGTGGTGGACTGGGTGAGCAGTTCTTC

j_call: TRBJ2-5
clone_size: -
d_call: TRBD1
v_call: TRBV24-1
cdr3_aa: CAVQDRGGETQYF
cdr3_nt: TGTGCCGTTCAAGACAGGGGCGGAGAGACCCAGTACTTC